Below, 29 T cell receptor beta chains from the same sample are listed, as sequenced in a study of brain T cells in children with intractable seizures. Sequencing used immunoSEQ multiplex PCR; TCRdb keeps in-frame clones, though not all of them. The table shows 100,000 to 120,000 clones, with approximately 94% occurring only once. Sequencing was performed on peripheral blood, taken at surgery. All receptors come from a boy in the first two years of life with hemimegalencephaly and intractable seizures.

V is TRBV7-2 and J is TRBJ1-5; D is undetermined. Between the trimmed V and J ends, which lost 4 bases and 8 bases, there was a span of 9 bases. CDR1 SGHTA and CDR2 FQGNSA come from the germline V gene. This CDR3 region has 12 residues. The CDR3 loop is CASSSETEPQHF. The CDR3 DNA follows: TGTGCCAGCAGCTCGGAAACCGAGCCCCAGCATTTT.

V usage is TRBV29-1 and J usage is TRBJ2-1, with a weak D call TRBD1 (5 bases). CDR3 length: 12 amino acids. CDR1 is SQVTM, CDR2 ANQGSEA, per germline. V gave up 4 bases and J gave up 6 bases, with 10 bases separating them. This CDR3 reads CSVGAGRNEQFF. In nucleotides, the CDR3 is TGCAGCGTTGGGGCAGGGCGCAATGAGCAGTTCTTC.

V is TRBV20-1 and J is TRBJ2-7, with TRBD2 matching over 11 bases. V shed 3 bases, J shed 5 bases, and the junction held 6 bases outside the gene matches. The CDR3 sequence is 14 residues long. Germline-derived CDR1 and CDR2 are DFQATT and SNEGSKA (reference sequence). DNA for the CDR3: TGCAGTGCTAGTCTACTAGCGGGAGTGCACGAGCAGTACTTC. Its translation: CSASLLAGVHEQYF.

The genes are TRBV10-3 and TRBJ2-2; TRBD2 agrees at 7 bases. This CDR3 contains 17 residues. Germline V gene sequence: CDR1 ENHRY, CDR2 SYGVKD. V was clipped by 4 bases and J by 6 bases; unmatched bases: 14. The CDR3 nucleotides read TGTGCCATCAGTGGGGAGGGGCGCTTAGGGACCGCCGGGGAGCTGTTTTTT. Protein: CAISGEGRLGTAGELFF.

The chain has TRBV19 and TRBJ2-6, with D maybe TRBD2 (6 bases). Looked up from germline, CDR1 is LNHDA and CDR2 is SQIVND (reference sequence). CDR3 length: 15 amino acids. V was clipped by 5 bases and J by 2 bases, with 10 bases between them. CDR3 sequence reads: CASSFWGAGANVLTF. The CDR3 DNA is TGTGCCAGTAGTTTCTGGGGGGCTGGGGCCAACGTCCTGACTTTC.

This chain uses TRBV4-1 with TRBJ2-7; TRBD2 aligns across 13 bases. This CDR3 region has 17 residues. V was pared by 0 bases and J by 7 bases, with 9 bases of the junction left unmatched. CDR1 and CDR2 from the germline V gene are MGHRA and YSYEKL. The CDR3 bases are TGCGCCAGCAGCCAAGAACTAGCGGGAGGGCCCGCGCGGGAGCAGTACTTC. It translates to CASSQELAGGPAREQYF.

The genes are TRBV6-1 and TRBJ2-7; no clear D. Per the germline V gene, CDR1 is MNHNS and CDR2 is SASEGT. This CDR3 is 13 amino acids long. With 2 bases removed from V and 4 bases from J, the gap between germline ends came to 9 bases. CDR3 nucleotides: TGTGCCAGCAGTGAATGGGCGCCGTACGAGCAGTACTTC. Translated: CASSEWAPYEQYF.

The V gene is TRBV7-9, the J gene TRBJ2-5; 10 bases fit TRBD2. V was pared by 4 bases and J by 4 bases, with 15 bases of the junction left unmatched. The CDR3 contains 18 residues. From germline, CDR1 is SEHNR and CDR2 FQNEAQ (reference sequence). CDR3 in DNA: TGTGCCAGCAGCTCGTTCCCCGCAGCGGGAGGGCCGGGAGAGACCCAGTACTTC. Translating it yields CASSSFPAAGGPGETQYF.

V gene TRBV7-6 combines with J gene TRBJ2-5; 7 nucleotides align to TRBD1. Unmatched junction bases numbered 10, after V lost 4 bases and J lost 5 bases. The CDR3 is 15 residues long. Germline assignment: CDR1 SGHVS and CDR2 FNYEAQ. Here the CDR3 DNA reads TGTGCCAGCAGCTCCCGGACAGGCTTGTTGGAGACCCAGTACTTC. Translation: CASSSRTGLLETQYF.

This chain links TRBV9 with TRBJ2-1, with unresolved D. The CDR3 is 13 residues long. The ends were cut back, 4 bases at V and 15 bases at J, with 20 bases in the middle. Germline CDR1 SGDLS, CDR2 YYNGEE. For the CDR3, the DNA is TGTGCCAGCAGCCCAGAGAAGAGTTTTTCGGCGTTCTTC. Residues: CASSPEKSFSAFF.

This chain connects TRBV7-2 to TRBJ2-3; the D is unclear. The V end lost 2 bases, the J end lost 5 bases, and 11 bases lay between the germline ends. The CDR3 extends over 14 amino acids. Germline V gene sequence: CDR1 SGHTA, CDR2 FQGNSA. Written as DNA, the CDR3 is TGTGCCAGCAGCTTAAGGACCTCGGGAGATACGCAGTATTTT. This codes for CASSLRTSGDTQYF.

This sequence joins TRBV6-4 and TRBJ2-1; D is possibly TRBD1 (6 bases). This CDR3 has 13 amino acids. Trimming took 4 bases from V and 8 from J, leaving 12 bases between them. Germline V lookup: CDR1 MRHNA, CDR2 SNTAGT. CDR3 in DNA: TGTGCCAGCAGTGGGGGGCAAAGCTATGAGCAGTTCTTC. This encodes CASSGGQSYEQFF.

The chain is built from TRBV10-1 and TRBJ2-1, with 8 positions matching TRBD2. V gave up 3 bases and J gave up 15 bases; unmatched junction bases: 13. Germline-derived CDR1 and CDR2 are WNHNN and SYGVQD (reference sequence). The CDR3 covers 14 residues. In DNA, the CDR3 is TGCGCCAGCAGTGAAACGGGACTAGAACCCGTGGCGTTCTTC. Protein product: CASSETGLEPVAFF.

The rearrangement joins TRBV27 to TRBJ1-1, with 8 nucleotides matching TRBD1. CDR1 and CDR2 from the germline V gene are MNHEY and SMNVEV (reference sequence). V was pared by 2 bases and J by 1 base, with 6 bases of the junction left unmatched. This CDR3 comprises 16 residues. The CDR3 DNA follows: TGTGCCAGCAGTTTAAGCGCCGGGACAGGGAACACTGAAGCTTTCTTT. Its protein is CASSLSAGTGNTEAFF.

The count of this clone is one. In nucleotides, the CDR3 is TGTGCCACCAGTGATTCCCTTCGGGGGTCCAGCTCCTACGAGCAGTACTTC. Protein: CATSDSLRGSSSYEQYF. The chain is built from TRBV24-1 and TRBJ2-7; D may be TRBD2 (6 bases). The V gene lost 2 bases and the J gene lost 0 bases, with 16 bases spanning the gap. The CDR3 has 17 amino acids. Per the germline V gene, CDR1 is KGHDR and CDR2 is SFDVKD.

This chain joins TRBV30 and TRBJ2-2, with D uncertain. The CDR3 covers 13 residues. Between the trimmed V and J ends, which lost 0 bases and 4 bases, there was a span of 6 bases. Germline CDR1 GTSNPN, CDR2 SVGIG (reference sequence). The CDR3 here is CAWSVQLTGELFF. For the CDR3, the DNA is TGTGCCTGGAGTGTACAGCTCACCGGGGAGCTGTTTTTT. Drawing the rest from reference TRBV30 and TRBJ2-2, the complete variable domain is SQTIHQWPATLVQPVGSPLSLECTVEGTSNPNLYWYRQAAGRGLQLLFYSVGIGQISSEVPQNLSASRPQDRQFILSSKKLLLSDSGFYLCAWSVQLTGELFFGEGSRLTVL.

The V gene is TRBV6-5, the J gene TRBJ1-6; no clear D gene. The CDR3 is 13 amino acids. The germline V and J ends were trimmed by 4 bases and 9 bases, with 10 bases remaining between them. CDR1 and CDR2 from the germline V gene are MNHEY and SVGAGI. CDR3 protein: CASSSGPPSPLHF. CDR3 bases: TGTGCCAGCAGTTCAGGACCGCCTTCACCCCTCCACTTT.

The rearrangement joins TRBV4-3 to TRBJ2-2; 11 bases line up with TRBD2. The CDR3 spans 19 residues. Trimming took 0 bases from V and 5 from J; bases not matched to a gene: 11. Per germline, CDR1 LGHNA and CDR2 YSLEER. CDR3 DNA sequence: TGCGCCAGCAGCCAAGAAGGTGTTCGTAGCGGGAGGGGGACCGGGGAGCTGTTTTTT. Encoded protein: CASSQEGVRSGRGTGELFF.

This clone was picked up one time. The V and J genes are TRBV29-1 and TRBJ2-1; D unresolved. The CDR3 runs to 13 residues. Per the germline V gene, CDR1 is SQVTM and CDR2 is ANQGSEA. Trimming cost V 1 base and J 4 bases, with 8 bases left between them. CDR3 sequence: CSVEGGLYNEQFF. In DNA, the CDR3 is TGCAGCGTTGAAGGAGGCCTTTACAATGAGCAGTTCTTC.

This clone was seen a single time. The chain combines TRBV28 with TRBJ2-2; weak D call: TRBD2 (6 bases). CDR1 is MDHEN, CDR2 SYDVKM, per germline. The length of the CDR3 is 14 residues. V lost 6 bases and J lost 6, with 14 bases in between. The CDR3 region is CASSLLAHAGELFF. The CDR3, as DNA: TGTGCCAGCAGCTTACTAGCCCACGCCGGGGAGCTGTTTTTT.

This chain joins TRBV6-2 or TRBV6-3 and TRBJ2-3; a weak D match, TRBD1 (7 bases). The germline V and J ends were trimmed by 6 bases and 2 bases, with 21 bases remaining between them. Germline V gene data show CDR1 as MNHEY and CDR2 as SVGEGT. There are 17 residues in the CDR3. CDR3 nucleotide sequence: TGTGCCAGCAGCAGGGGGAATTCGGGACTCTTCACAGATACGCAGTATTTT. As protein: CASSRGNSGLFTDTQYF.

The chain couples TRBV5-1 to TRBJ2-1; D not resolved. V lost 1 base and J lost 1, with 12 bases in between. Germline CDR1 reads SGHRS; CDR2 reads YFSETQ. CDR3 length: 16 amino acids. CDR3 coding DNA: TGCGCCAGCAGCTTGTCGAGTAGTCCGTCCTACAATGAGCAGTTCTTC. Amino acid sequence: CASSLSSSPSYNEQFF.

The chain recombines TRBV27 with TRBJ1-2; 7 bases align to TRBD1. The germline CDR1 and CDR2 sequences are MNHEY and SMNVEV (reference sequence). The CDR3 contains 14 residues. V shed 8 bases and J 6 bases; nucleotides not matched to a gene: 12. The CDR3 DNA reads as TGTGCCAGCCGAGCTCTGGCAGGGGGAGATGGCTACACCTTC. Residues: CASRALAGGDGYTF.

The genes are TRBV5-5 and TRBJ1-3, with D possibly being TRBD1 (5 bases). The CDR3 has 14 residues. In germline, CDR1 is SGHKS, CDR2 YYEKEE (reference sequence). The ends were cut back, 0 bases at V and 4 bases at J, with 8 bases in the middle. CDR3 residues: CASSLVGTGNTIYF. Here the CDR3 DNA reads TGTGCCAGCAGCTTGGTGGGGACGGGAAACACCATATATTTT.

The DNA for the CDR3 is TGTGCCAGTAAGAAAGACGCTACTACCTACTCCTACGAGCAGTACTTC. It is translated as CASKKDATTYSYEQYF. The V and J genes are TRBV28 and TRBJ2-7; D uncertain. In germline, CDR1 is MDHEN, CDR2 SYDVKM. The CDR3 contains 16 residues. V dropped 9 bases and J dropped 0 bases, with 21 bases sitting between them.

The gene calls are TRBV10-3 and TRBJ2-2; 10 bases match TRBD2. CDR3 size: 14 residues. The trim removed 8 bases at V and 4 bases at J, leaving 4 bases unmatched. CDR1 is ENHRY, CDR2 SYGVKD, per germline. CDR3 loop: CAIAASGGTGELFF. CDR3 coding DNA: TGTGCCATCGCGGCTAGCGGGGGCACCGGGGAGCTGTTTTTT.

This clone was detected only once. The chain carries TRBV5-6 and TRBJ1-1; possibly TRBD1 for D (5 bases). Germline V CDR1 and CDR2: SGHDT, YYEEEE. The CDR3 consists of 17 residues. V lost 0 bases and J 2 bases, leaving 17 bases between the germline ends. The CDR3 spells CASSLGPQGRKNTEAFF. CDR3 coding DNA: TGTGCCAGCAGCTTGGGGCCCCAGGGACGGAAAAACACTGAAGCTTTCTTT.

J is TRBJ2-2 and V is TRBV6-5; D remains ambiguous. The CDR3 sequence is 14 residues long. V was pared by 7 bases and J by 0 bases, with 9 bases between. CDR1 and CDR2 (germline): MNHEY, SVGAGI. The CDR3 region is CASTSHTNTGELFF. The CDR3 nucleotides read TGTGCCAGCACAAGCCACACGAACACCGGGGAGCTGTTTTTT.

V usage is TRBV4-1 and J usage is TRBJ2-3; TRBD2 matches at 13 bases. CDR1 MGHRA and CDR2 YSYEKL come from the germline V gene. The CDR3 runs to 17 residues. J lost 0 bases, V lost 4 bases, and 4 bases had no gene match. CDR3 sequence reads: CASSLGLAGVSTDTQYF. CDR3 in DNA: TGCGCCAGCAGCCTCGGACTAGCGGGAGTGAGCACAGATACGCAGTATTTT.